The clone carrying this TCR beta chain was detected many times. The antigen is not known. The CDR3 loop spans 15 amino acids. After removal of 3 bases from V and 6 bases from J, the junction contained 6 bases not matched to a gene. Germline assignment: CDR1 MNHNS and CDR2 SASEGT. These data are taken from a study of T cells in Graves' hyperthyroidism and ophthalmopathy. From RNA transcripts, TCR beta CDR3 regions were amplified. When the TCR CDR3 underwent first-round RT-PCR, the HTBI primer set was used. One entry per CDR3 protein results from TCRdb running MiXCR on the multiplex PCR reads. The sample carries approximately 150,000 distinct CDR3 sequences, 8% to 9.5% recorded once. Exclusion criteria comprised uncontrolled infection, other autoimmune disease, pregnancy or lactation. Together with thyroid ultrasound, orbital computed tomography, serum thyroxine and TRAb, clinical symptoms were used for diagnoses. Fresh peripheral blood, 7.5 to 10 ml, was the source of the PBMCs.

General study points: Among clonotypes expanded in thyroid above 0.001, most were also found in blood.

Sequences were obtained from blood. The V call is TRBV6-1, the J call TRBJ2-2; TRBD1 agrees at 8 bases. The receptor comes from a young woman with Graves' hyperthyroidism that later progressed to Graves' ophthalmopathy. The CDR3 DNA reads as TGTGCCAGCAGTGACAGGGGGCGGATCGCCGGGGAGCTGTTTTTT. The encoded protein is CASSDRGRIAGELFF.